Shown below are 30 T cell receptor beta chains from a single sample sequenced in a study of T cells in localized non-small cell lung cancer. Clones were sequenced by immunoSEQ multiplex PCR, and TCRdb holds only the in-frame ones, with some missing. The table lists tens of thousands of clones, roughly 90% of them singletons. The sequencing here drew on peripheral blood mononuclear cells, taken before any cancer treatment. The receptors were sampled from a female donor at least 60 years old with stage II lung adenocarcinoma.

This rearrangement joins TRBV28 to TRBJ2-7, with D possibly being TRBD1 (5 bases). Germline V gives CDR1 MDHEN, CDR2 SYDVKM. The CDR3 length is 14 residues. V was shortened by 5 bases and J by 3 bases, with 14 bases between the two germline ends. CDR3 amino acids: CASSRPEGVYEQYF. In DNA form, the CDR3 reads TGTGCCAGCAGTCGACCGGAAGGGGTCTACGAGCAGTACTTC.

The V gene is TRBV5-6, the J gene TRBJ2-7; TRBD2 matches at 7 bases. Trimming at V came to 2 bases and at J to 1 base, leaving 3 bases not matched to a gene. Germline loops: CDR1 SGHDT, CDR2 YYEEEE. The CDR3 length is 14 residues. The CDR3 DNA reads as TGTGCCAGCAGCTTATTCGGGGGGTCCTACGAGCAGTACTTC. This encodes CASSLFGGSYEQYF.

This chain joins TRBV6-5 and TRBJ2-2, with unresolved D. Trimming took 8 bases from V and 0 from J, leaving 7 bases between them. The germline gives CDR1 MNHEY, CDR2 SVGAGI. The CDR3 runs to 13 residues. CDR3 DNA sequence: TGTGCCAGCGGACGGGCGAACACCGGGGAGCTGTTTTTT. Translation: CASGRANTGELFF.

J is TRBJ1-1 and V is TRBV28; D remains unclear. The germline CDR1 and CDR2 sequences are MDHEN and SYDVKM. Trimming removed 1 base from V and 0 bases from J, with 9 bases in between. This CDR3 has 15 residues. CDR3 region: CASSLFLGLNTEAFF. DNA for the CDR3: TGTGCCAGCAGTTTATTTTTGGGGTTGAACACTGAAGCTTTCTTT.

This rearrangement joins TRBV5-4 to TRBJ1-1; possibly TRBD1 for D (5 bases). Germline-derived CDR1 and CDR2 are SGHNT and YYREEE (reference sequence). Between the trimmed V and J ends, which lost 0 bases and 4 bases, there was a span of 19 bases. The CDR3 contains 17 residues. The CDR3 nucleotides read TGTGCCAGCAGCTTGGCCGGGGGTCTGGTGGGAGGCACTGAAGCTTTCTTT. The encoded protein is CASSLAGGLVGGTEAFF.

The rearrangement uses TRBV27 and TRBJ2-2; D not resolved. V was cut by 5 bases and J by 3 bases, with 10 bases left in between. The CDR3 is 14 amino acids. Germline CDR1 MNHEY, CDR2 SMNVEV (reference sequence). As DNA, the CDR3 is TGTGCCAGCAGTCCCCGACCGGACACCGGGGAGCTGTTTTTT. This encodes CASSPRPDTGELFF.

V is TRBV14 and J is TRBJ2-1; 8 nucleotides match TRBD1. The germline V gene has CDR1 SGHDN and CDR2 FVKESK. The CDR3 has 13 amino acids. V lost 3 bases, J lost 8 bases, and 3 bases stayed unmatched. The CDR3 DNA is TGTGCCAGCAGCCAGACAGGGGCGGATGAGCAGTTCTTC. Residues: CASSQTGADEQFF. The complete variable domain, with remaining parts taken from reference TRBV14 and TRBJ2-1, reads EAGVTQFPSHSVIEKGQTVTLRCDPISGHDNLYWYRRVMGKEIKFLLHFVKESKQDESGMPNNRFLAERTGGTYSTLKVQPAELEDSGVYFCASSQTGADEQFFGPGTRLTVL.

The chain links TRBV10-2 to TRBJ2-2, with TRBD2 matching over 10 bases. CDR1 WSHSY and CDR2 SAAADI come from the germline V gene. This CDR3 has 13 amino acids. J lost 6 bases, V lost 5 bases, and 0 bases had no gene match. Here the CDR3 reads CASSSGRAGELFF. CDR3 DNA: TGCGCCAGCAGTAGCGGGAGGGCCGGGGAGCTGTTTTTT.

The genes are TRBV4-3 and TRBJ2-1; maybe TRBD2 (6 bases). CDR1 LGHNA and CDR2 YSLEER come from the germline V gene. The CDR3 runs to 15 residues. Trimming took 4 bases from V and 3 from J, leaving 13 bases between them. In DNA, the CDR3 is TGCGCCAGCAGCCCCTCGAGACTAGTCTACAATGAGCAGTTCTTC. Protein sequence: CASSPSRLVYNEQFF.

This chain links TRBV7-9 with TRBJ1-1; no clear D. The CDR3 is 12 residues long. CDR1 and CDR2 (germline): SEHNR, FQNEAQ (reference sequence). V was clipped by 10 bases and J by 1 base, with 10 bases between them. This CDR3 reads CATLMGNTEAFF. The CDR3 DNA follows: TGTGCCACCCTGATGGGGAACACTGAAGCTTTCTTT.

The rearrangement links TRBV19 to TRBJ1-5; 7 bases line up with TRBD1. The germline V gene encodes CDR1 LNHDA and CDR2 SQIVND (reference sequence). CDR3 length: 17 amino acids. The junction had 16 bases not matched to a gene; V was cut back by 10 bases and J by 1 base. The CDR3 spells CATRRPTGRSSNQPQHF. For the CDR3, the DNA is TGTGCCACCCGAAGGCCGACAGGGAGGTCGAGCAATCAGCCCCAGCATTTT.

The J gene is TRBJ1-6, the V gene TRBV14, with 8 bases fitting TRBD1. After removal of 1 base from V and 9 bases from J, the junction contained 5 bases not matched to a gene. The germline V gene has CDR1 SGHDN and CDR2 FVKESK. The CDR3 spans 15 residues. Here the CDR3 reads CASSQAQGAGSPLHF. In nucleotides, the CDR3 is TGTGCCAGCAGCCAAGCTCAGGGGGCCGGTTCACCCCTCCACTTT.

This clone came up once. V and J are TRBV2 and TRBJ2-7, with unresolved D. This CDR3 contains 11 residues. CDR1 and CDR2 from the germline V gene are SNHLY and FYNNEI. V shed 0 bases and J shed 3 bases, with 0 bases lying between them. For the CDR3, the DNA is TGTGCCAGCAGTGAAGCCTACGAGCAGTACTTC. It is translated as CASSEAYEQYF.

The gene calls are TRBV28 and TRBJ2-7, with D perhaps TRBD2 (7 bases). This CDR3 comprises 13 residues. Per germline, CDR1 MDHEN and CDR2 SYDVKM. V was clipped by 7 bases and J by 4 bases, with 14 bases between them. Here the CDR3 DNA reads TGTGCCAGCAAGGGGGGGGTATATTACGAGCAGTACTTC. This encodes CASKGGVYYEQYF.

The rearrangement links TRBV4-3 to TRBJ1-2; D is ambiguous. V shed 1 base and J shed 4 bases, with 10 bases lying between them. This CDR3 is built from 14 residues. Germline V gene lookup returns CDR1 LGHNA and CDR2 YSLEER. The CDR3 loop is CASSQGIGPYGYTF. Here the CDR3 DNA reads TGCGCCAGCAGCCAAGGAATAGGGCCCTATGGCTACACCTTC.

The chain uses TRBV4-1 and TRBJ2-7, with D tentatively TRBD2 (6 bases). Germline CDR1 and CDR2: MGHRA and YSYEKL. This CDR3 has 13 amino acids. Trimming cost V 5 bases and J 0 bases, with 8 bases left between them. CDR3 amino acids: CASSGGSSYEQYF. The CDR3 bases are TGCGCCAGCAGCGGGGGGAGCTCCTACGAGCAGTACTTC.

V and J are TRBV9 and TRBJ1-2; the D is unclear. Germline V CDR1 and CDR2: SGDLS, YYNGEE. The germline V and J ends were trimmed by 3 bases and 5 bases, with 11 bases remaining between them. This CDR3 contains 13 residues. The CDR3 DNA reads TGTGCCAGCAGCGCACGGGGTGATTATGGCTACACCTTC. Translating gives CASSARGDYGYTF.

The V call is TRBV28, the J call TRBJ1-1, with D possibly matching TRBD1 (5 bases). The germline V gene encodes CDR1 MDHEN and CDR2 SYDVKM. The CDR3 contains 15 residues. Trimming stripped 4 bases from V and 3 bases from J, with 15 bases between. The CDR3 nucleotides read TGTGCCAGCAGTTCTCCACTGGGGCGGGACACTGAAGCTTTCTTT. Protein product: CASSSPLGRDTEAFF. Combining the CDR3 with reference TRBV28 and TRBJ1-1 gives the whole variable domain DVKVTQSSRYLVKRTGEKVFLECVQDMDHENMFWYRQDPGLGLRLIYFSYDVKMKEKGDIPEGYSVSREKKERFSLILESASTNQTSMYLCASSSPLGRDTEAFFGQGTRLTVV.

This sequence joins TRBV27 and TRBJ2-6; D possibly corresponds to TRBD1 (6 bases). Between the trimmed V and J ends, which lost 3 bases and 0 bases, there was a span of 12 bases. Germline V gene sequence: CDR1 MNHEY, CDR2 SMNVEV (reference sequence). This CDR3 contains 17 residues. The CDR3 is CASSFSDSTSGANVLTF. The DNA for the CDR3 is TGTGCCAGCAGTTTTTCGGACAGTACCTCTGGGGCCAACGTCCTGACTTTC.

CDR3 in DNA: TGTGCCAGCAGCTTACGTGCAAGGGATAGCTCCTATAATTCACCCCTCCACTTT. Translated: CASSLRARDSSYNSPLHF. This chain uses TRBV11-2 with TRBJ1-6; D is ambiguous. The V gene's germline CDR1 is SGHAT and CDR2 FQNNGV. This CDR3 spans 18 amino acids. Trimming cost V 2 bases and J 0 bases, with 14 bases left between them. The full variable domain, its missing parts supplied by reference TRBV11-2 and TRBJ1-6, is EAGVAQSPRYKIIEKRQSVAFWCNPISGHATLYWYQQILGQGPKLLIQFQNNGVVDDSQLPKDRFSAERLKGVDSTLKIQPAKLEDSAVYLCASSLRARDSSYNSPLHFGNGTRLTVT.

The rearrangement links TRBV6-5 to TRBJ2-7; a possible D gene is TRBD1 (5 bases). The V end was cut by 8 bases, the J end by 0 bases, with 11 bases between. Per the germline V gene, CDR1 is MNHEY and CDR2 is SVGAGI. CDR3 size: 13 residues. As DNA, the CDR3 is TGTGCCAGCTCCCAGGGTGACTCCTACGAGCAGTACTTC. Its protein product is CASSQGDSYEQYF.

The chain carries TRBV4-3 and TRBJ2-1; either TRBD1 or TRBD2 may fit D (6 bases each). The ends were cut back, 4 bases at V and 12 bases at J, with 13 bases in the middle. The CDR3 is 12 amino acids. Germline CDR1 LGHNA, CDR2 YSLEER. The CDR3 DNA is TGCGCCAGCAGCCCCGGGGGCCTCGGGCAGTTCTTC. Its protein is CASSPGGLGQFF.

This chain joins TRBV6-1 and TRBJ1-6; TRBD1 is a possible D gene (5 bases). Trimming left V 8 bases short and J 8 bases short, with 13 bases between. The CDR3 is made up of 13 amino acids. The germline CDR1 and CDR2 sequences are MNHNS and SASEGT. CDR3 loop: CASERGWDSPLHF. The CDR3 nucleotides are TGTGCCAGCGAGCGGGGGTGGGATTCACCCCTCCACTTT.

CDR3: CASSSSGAILTAEAFF. Written as DNA, the CDR3 is TGCGCCAGCAGCAGCTCGGGGGCAATCCTTACGGCTGAAGCTTTCTTT. The chain uses TRBV4-1 and TRBJ1-1; maybe TRBD1 (6 bases). The CDR3 consists of 16 residues. Germline CDR1 reads MGHRA; CDR2 reads YSYEKL. Deletions cut 5 bases from V and 6 bases from J, with 22 bases between.

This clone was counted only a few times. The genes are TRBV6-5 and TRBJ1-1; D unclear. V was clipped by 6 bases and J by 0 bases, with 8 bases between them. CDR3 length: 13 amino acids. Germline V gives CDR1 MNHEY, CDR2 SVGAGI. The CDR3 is CASSPNVNTEAFF. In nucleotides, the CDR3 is TGTGCCAGCAGCCCTAATGTGAACACTGAAGCTTTCTTT.

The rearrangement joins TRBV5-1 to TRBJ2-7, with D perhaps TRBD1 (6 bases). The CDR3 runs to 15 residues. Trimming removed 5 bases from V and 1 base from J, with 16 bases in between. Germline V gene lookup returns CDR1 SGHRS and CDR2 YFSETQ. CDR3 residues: CASRYGQLNSYEQYF. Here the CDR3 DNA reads TGCGCCAGCAGATACGGACAGCTTAATTCCTACGAGCAGTACTTC.

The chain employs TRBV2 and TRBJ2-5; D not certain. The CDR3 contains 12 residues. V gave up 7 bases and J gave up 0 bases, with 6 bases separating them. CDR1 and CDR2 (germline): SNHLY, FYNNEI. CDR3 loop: CASNIDQETQYF. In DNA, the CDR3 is TGTGCCAGCAACATCGACCAAGAGACCCAGTACTTC.

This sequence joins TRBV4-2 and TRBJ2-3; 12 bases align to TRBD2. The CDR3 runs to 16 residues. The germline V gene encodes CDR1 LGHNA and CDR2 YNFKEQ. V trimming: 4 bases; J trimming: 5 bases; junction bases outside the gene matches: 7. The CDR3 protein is CASSPGLAGPRDTQYF. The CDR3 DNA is TGTGCCAGCAGCCCCGGACTAGCGGGGCCTCGAGATACGCAGTATTTT.

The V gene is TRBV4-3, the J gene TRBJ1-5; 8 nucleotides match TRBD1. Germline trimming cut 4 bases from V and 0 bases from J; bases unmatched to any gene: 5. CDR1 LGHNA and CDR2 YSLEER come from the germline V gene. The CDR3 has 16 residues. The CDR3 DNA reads TGCGCCAGCAGCCCCGGGACAGGAGATAGCAATCAGCCCCAGCATTTT. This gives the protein CASSPGTGDSNQPQHF.

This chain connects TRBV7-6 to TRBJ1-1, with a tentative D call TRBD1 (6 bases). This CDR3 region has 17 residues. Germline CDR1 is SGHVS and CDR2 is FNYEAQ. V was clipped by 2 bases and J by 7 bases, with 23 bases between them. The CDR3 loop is CASSLLPRGAVGGEAFF. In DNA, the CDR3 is TGTGCCAGCAGCTTACTCCCGCGGGGGGCGGTAGGGGGTGAAGCTTTCTTT.